These 9 T cell receptor beta chains originate from one sample sequenced in a study of monozygotic twins with inflammatory bowel disease. TCRdb reanalyzed the 5' RACE reads, giving one entry per CDR3 protein sequence and no DNA. The sample totals about 210,000 distinct CDR3 sequences. Sequenced input: blood. The receptors were gathered from a human donor with ulcerative colitis or Crohn's disease, or a healthy co-twin of an affected twin (not recorded which).

CDR3 in amino acids: CASSPGSSYNSPLHF. The chain uses TRBV18 and TRBJ1-6. This CDR3 is built from 15 residues. Germline loops: CDR1 KGHSH, CDR2 LQKENI.

The rearrangement joins TRBV6-2 or TRBV6-3 to TRBJ1-1. The CDR3 consists of 11 residues. The germline V gene encodes CDR1 MNHEY and CDR2 SVGEGT. The CDR3 region is CASVENTEAFF.

V is TRBV11-1 and J is TRBJ2-1; lacking DNA, the TRBD2 call made by TCRdb goes unchecked. CDR1 and CDR2 (germline): SGHAT, FQDESV (reference sequence). This CDR3 has 22 residues. This CDR3 is CASSLAPSASPGGESSYNEQFF.

V and J are TRBV6-5 and TRBJ2-3; TCRdb names TRBD1, which stays unverified in the absence of DNA. Per germline, CDR1 MNHEY and CDR2 SVGAGI. This CDR3 is built from 15 residues. CDR3 loop: CASSYSALGADTQYF.

CDR3 loop: CASSFSLAGNIQETQYF. The chain employs TRBV12-3 or TRBV12-4 and TRBJ2-5; TCRdb proposes TRBD2, but this gene call is untestable without DNA. This CDR3 has 17 residues.

The chain uses TRBV9 and TRBJ2-7; without DNA, the TCRdb call of TRBD2 cannot be checked. The CDR3 has 13 amino acids. Per the germline V gene, CDR1 is SGDLS and CDR2 is YYNGEE. The CDR3 loop is CASSPWEDNEQYF.

The chain couples TRBV5-1 to TRBJ1-4; TCRdb calls TRBD1, which cannot be checked without DNA. CDR1 and CDR2 from the germline V gene are SGHRS and YFSETQ. This CDR3 spans 13 amino acids. This CDR3 reads CASNRDPNEKLFF.

The chain couples TRBV20-1 to TRBJ2-7; TCRdb lists TRBD1, though no DNA is available to test this call. This CDR3 region has 13 residues. CDR1 and CDR2 from the germline V gene are DFQATT and SNEGSKA (reference sequence). The CDR3 region is CSAPGGGSYEQYF.

The chain couples TRBV2 to TRBJ2-5; TCRdb outputs TRBD2, but without DNA this stays unchecked. Germline-derived CDR1 and CDR2 are SNHLY and FYNNEI. The CDR3 is 14 residues long. CDR3 sequence: CAGSTSGLWETQYF. Combining the CDR3 with reference TRBV2 and TRBJ2-5 gives the whole variable domain EPEVTQTPSHQVTQMGQEVILRCVPISNHLYFYWYRQILGQKVEFLVSFYNNEISEKSEIFDDQFSVERPDGSNFTLKIRSTKLEDSAMYFCAGSTSGLWETQYFGPGTRLLVL.